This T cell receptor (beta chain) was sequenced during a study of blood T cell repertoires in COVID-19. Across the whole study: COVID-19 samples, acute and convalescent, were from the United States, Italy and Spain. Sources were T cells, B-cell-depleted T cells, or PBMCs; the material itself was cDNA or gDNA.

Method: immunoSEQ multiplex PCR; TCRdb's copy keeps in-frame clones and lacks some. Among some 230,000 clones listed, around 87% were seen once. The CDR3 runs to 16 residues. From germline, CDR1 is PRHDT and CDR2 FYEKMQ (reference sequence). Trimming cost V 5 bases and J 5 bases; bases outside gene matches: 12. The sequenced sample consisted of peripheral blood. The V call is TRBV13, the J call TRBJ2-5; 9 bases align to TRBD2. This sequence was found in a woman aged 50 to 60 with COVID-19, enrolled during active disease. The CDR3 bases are TGTGCCAGCAGCCTTCTAAGGGCGGGGGGGCCGGAGACCCAGTACTTC. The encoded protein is CASSLLRAGGPETQYF.